This is a list of T cell receptor beta chains from one sample in a study of blood T cell repertoires in COVID-19. Repertoires were generated with immunoSEQ multiplex PCR, while TCRdb's copy carries only in-frame clones and drops some. This table holds around 140,000 clones, 75% to 90% found once. The sample was PBMCs or T cells enriched from blood (not recorded which). These receptors were collected from a man in his 60s who had recovered from COVID-19. Each CDR3 is given with its conserved first and last residue. A D gene is named only where the DNA matches it firmly. For some rows the clone size is stated as once, few or many, or as a class when expanded; others skip it.

TRBJ2-2,-,TRBV3-1/TRBV3-2,-,CASSQDSGETGELFF,TGTGCCAGCAGCCAAGATTCCGGGGAGACCGGGGAGCTGTTTTTT
TRBJ2-7,TRBD1,TRBV5-1,once,CASSWNSPGQGPYEQYF,TGCGCCAGCAGCTGGAATTCTCCGGGACAGGGACCCTACGAGCAGTACTTC
TRBJ1-1,-,TRBV3-1/TRBV3-2,once,CASSTVGTEAFF,TGTGCCAGCAGCACAGTTGGGACTGAAGCTTTCTTT
TRBJ1-5,-,TRBV7-6,few,CASSPEAASNQPQHF,TGTGCCAGCAGCCCCGAGGCGGCTAGCAATCAGCCCCAGCATTTT
TRBJ2-7,TRBD1,TRBV15,once,CATSRDGAKGAEQYF,TGTGCCACCAGCAGAGATGGAGCGAAGGGGGCCGAGCAGTACTTC
TRBJ2-1,TRBD1,TRBV18,-,CASSPPLGTGGKEQFF,TGTGCCAGCTCACCACCGCTGGGGACAGGGGGTAAAGAGCAGTTCTTC
TRBJ2-6,-,TRBV13,-,CASSLGQSGANVLTF,TGTGCCAGCAGCTTAGGGCAGTCTGGGGCCAACGTCCTGACTTTC
TRBJ2-7,-,TRBV27,once,CASRNRDSDYEQYF,TGTGCCAGCAGAAACCGGGACTCAGACTACGAGCAGTACTTC
TRBJ1-1,-,TRBV4-1,-,CASSQVYPPGVKSQTEAFF,TGCGCCAGCAGCCAAGTCTACCCTCCGGGAGTCAAAAGTCAAACTGAAGCTTTCTTT
TRBJ1-5,-,TRBV4-2,-,CASSQLDRNQPQHF,TGTGCCAGCAGCCAACTAGACAGAAATCAGCCCCAGCATTTT
TRBJ2-3,-,TRBV28,-,CASRPTSPPDTQYF,TGTGCCAGCAGGCCCACTAGCCCCCCAGATACGCAGTATTTT
TRBJ1-5,-,TRBV3-1/TRBV3-2,-,CASSQDRSNQPQHF,TGTGCCAGCAGCCAAGATCGGAGCAATCAGCCCCAGCATTTT
TRBJ2-1,-,TRBV10-3,-,CAISETTTTPYNEQFF,TGTGCCATCAGTGAGACGACTACAACACCCTACAATGAGCAGTTCTTC
TRBJ2-7,TRBD2,TRBV2,-,CASTPGGNIYEQYF,TGTGCCAGCACCCCCGGGGGGAATATATACGAGCAGTACTTC
TRBJ1-1,TRBD1,TRBV15,-,CATSRDRGTGVLGAFF,TGTGCCACCAGCAGAGATAGAGGGACAGGGGTTCTCGGAGCTTTCTTT
TRBJ2-7,-,TRBV6-5,once,CASRRTGIYEQYF,TGTGCCAGCAGGCGTACCGGGATCTACGAGCAGTACTTC
TRBJ2-3,TRBD2,TRBV13,-,CASSSKWRGGTDTQYF,TGTGCCAGCAGCTCGAAGTGGCGGGGGGGCACAGATACGCAGTATTTT
TRBJ2-5,TRBD1,TRBV4-1,once,CASSPTGGEETQYF,TGCGCCAGCAGCCCGACAGGGGGCGAAGAGACCCAGTACTTC
TRBJ2-3,-,TRBV19,-,CASMSLSGADTQYF,TGTGCCAGTATGAGTCTATCGGGGGCAGATACGCAGTATTTT
TRBJ2-7,TRBD1,TRBV6-5,-,CASSYRGQGYEQYF,TGTGCCAGCAGTTACAGGGGACAGGGCTACGAGCAGTACTTC
TRBJ1-1,-,TRBV18,few,CASSLNRNTEAFF,TGTGCCAGCTCACTTAACAGGAATACTGAAGCTTTCTTT
TRBJ2-5,TRBD1,TRBV28,-,CASSSGQIQETQYF,TGTGCCAGCAGTTCGGGACAGATTCAAGAGACCCAGTACTTC
TRBJ1-1,-,TRBV7-9,-,CASSPSGGMNTEAFF,TGTGCCAGCAGCCCCAGCGGTGGGATGAACACTGAAGCTTTCTTT